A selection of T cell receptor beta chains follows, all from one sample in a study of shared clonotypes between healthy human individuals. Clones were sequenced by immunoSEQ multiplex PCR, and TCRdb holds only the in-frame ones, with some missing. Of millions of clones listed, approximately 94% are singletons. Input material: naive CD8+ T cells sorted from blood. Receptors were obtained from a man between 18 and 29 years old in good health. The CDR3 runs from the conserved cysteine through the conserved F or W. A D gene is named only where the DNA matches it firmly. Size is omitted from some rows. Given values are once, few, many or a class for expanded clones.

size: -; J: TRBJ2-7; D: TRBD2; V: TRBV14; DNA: TGTGCCAGCAGCCGAGAAGGACTAGCGTGGGAGCAGTACTTC; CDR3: CASSREGLAWEQYF
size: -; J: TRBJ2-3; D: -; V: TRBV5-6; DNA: TGTGCCAGCAGCTTAATGTCAGATACGCAGTATTTT; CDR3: CASSLMSDTQYF
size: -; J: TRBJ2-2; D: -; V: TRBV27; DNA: TGTGCCAGCAGCTCGGGGGACCAGAGTTCTATGAACACCGGGGAGCTGTTTTTT; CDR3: CASSSGDQSSMNTGELFF
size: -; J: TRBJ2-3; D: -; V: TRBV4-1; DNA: TGCGCCAGCAGCCAAAGCACAGATACGCAGTATTTT; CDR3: CASSQSTDTQYF
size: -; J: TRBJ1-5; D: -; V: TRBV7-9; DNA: TGTGCCAGCAGCCAGGACAGCTCCATTCAGCCCCAGCATTTT; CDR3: CASSQDSSIQPQHF
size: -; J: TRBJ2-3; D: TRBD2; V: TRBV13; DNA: TGTGCCAGCAGCTCGACTAGCGGGGGCCCCACAGATACGCAGTATTTT; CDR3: CASSSTSGGPTDTQYF
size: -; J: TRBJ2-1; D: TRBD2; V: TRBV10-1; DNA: TGCGCCAGCAGTGAAGGAGTAGCGGGGTCGTATGAGCAGTTCTTC; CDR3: CASSEGVAGSYEQFF
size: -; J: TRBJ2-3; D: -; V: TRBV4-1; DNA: TGCGCCAGCAGCCAAGAAGGTAGCATGGATACGCAGTATTTT; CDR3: CASSQEGSMDTQYF
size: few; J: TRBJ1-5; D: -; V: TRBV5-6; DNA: TGTGCCAGCAGCGCAGGGGATCAGCCCCAGCATTTT; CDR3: CASSAGDQPQHF
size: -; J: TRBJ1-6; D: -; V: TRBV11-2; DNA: TGTGCCAGCAGCTCCGATCGTGGTTCACCCCTCCACTTT; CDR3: CASSSDRGSPLHF
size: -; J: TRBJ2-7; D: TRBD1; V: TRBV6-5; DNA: TGTGCCAGCAGACAGGGGACAGGGACCGAGCAGTACTTC; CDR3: CASRQGTGTEQYF
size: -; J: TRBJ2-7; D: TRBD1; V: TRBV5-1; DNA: TGCGCCAGCAGCTTTGGAGTAGACAGGGGGAAGTCCTACGAGCAGTACTTC; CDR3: CASSFGVDRGKSYEQYF
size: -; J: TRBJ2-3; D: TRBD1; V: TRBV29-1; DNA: TGCAGCGTTGGACAGGGGGTGACCACAGATACGCAGTATTTT; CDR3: CSVGQGVTTDTQYF
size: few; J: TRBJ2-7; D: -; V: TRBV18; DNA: TGTGCCAGCTCACCACAGCCAGGGTCCTACGAGCAGTACTTC; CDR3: CASSPQPGSYEQYF
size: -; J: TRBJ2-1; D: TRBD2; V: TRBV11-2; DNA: TGTGCCAGCAGCTACGGCCCTAGCGGGACCTACAATGAGCAGTTCTTC; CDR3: CASSYGPSGTYNEQFF
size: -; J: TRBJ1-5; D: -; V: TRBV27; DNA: TGTGCCAGCAGGAAACAGGCCCCAAATCAGCCCCAGCATTTT; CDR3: CASRKQAPNQPQHF
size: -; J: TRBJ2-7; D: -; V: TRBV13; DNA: TGTGCCAGCAGTGTTGCGGCAGGGTGGGCCTACGAGCAGTACTTC; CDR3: CASSVAAGWAYEQYF
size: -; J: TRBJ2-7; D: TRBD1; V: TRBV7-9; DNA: TGTGCCAGCAGCTTCCGGGACAGCCCCTACGAGCAGTACTTC; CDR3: CASSFRDSPYEQYF
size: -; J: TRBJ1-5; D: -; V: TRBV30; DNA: TGTGCCTTTCAACAGATGAATCAGCCCCAGCATTTT; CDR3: CAFQQMNQPQHF
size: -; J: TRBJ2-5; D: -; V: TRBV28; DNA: TGTGCCAGCACCCCAGGACGGAAGTGGGAGACCCAGTACTTC; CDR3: CASTPGRKWETQYF
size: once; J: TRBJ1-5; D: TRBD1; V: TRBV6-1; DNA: TGTGCCAGCCGGGAAGGGGGCGCCGGGGGTCAGCCCCAGCATTTT; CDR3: CASREGGAGGQPQHF
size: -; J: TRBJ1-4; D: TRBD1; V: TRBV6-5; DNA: TGTGCCAGCAGTAGGACAGGGCGGGGTGAAAAACTGTTTTTT; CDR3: CASSRTGRGEKLFF
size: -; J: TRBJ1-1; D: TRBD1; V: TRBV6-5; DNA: TGTGCCAGCAGTTACTTCTCAGGGGGCCTTGAAGCTTTCTTT; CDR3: CASSYFSGGLEAFF
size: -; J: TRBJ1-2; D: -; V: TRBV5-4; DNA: TGTGCCAGCAGCTTGGACCCGGGGCCGGACTATGGCTACACCTTC; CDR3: CASSLDPGPDYGYTF
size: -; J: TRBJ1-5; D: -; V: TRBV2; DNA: TGTGCCAGCCAAAACCCGGGGCAGCCCCAGCATTTT; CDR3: CASQNPGQPQHF
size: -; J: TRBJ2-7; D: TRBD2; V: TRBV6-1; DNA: TGTGCCAGCAGTGTTCGCGGGAGCTACGAGCAGTACTTC; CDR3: CASSVRGSYEQYF
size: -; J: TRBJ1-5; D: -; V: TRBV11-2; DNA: TGTGCCAGCAGCTTAGAAGACATGAGCAATCAGCCCCAGCATTTT; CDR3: CASSLEDMSNQPQHF